This entry lists 30 T cell receptor beta chains sequenced from one sample in a study of shared T cell receptors in the human thymus. Assay used: immunoSEQ multiplex PCR; TCRdb lists only in-frame clones, some missing. There are roughly 410,000 clones in the sample; more than 85% occur only once, and 0.015% to 0.025% lies in the top ten. Material: thymocytes. The receptors were sampled from a human donor.

J is TRBJ2-3 and V is TRBV9; D tentatively fits TRBD1 or TRBD2 (5 bases each). CDR1 and CDR2 (germline): SGDLS, YYNGEE. V was cut by 3 bases and J by 2 bases, with 19 bases left in between. The CDR3 loop spans 17 amino acids. In nucleotides, the CDR3 is TGTGCCAGCAGCGGGGGAGCGGTGGGACGGGACACAGATACGCAGTATTTT. This translates into CASSGGAVGRDTDTQYF. Full variable domain (rest looked up from reference TRBV9 and TRBJ2-3): DSGVTQTPKHLITATGQRVTLRCSPRSGDLSVYWYQQSLDQGLQFLIQYYNGEERAKGNILERFSAQQFPDLHSELNLSSLELGDSALYFCASSGGAVGRDTDTQYFGPGTRLTVL.

CDR3 nucleotides: TGTGCCTCCGGGGCGGGAGCGTTCTACGAGCAGTACTTC. It translates to CASGAGAFYEQYF. The rearrangement links TRBV10-3 to TRBJ2-7; 7 bases align to TRBD2. Germline trimming cut 11 bases from V and 3 bases from J; bases unmatched to any gene: 10. This CDR3 is built from 13 residues. Looked up from germline, CDR1 is ENHRY and CDR2 is SYGVKD.

The gene calls are TRBV18 and TRBJ1-2, with D perhaps matching TRBD1 (5 bases). V was pared by 4 bases and J by 4 bases, with 13 bases between. The germline V gene has CDR1 KGHSH and CDR2 LQKENI. CDR3 size: 14 residues. As DNA, the CDR3 is TGTGCCAGCTCACGAGGACATGGTGCCTATGGCTACACCTTC. Protein product: CASSRGHGAYGYTF.

The rearrangement joins TRBV4-1 to TRBJ1-2; D remains unclear. CDR3 length equals 16 residues. V lost 4 bases and J lost 4, with 19 bases in between. Germline V gene sequence: CDR1 MGHRA, CDR2 YSYEKL. In DNA form, the CDR3 reads TGCGCCAGCAGCCTATCTCGCCCCGAACCCTCCTATGGCTACACCTTC. This sequence encodes CASSLSRPEPSYGYTF.

This rearrangement joins TRBV27 to TRBJ1-1; no clear D. This CDR3 comprises 10 residues. Per the germline V gene, CDR1 is MNHEY and CDR2 is SMNVEV (reference sequence). This chain's CDR3 is CSSWGTEAFF. In DNA, the CDR3 is TGTTCGTCCTGGGGAACTGAAGCTTTCTTT.

The rearrangement links TRBV11-2 to TRBJ2-7; the D call may be TRBD1 or TRBD2 (5 bases each). Trimming pared 0 bases from V and 9 bases from J, leaving 21 bases between. The length of the CDR3 is 16 residues. The germline V gene encodes CDR1 SGHAT and CDR2 FQNNGV. The CDR3 DNA reads as TGTGCCAGCAGCTTAGATCCTGGGACCCCCCTGGTTGGGCAGTACTTC. The encoded protein is CASSLDPGTPLVGQYF.

V is TRBV6-5 and J is TRBJ2-7, with D possibly TRBD1 on 6 matching bases. CDR1 and CDR2 (germline): MNHEY, SVGAGI. The ends were cut back, 6 bases at V and 4 bases at J, with 16 bases in the middle. The CDR3 contains 14 residues. The chain's CDR3 is CASRRTVVLYEQYF. As DNA, the CDR3 is TGTGCCAGCAGAAGGACAGTTGTGTTGTACGAGCAGTACTTC.

This clone was observed once. The chain carries TRBV19 and TRBJ1-4; no definite D call. Per germline, CDR1 LNHDA and CDR2 SQIVND (reference sequence). This CDR3 is 17 amino acids long. With 1 base removed from V and 2 bases from J, the gap between germline ends came to 14 bases. The DNA for the CDR3 is TGTGCCAGTAGTATAGTGAGACCGCCAGCGACTAATGAAAAACTGTTTTTT. Its protein is CASSIVRPPATNEKLFF. The entire variable domain, with the rest obtained from reference TRBV19 and TRBJ1-4, is as follows: DGGITQSPKYLFRKEGQNVTLSCEQNLNHDAMYWYRQDPGQGLRLIYYSQIVNDFQKGDIAEGYSVSREKKESFPLTVTSAQKNPTAFYLCASSIVRPPATNEKLFFGSGTQLSVL.

V and J are TRBV28 and TRBJ2-1; TRBD2 is a possible D gene (5 bases). Per germline, CDR1 MDHEN and CDR2 SYDVKM. Trimming shortened V by 11 bases and J by 9 bases, and 23 bases separated the two germline ends. The CDR3 loop spans 14 amino acids. CDR3 sequence: CAGLGDAWLVEQFF. The DNA of the CDR3 is TGTGCCGGACTCGGAGATGCGTGGTTGGTTGAGCAGTTCTTC.

J is TRBJ2-1 and V is TRBV7-4, with D perhaps matching TRBD1 (6 bases). There are 15 residues in the CDR3. CDR1 is SGHVT, CDR2 SQSDAQ, per germline. Trimming took 6 bases from V and 5 from J, leaving 17 bases between them. CDR3 protein: CASSFRGRRHNEQFF. The DNA of the CDR3 is TGTGCCAGCAGTTTCAGGGGAAGGAGGCACAATGAGCAGTTCTTC.

The CDR3 here is CASSDSARLAGVREQYF. The CDR3 DNA follows: TGTGCCAGCAGTGATTCGGCTCGACTAGCGGGAGTTCGGGAGCAGTACTTC. This chain joins TRBV2 and TRBJ2-7; 12 bases match TRBD2. Germline V lookup: CDR1 SNHLY, CDR2 FYNNEI. Unmatched junction bases numbered 13, after V lost 3 bases and J lost 7 bases. CDR3 length: 17 residues.

The chain carries TRBV7-9 and TRBJ2-7; TRBD2 agrees at 12 bases. Germline lookup yields CDR1 SEHNR and CDR2 FQNEAQ (reference sequence). The CDR3 is made up of 15 amino acids. The J segment lost 2 bases and the V segment lost 5 bases, leaving 4 bases of the junction unmatched. CDR3 DNA: TGTGCCAGCAGCCCTGGACTAGCGGGAACCTACGAGCAGTACTTC. Its translation: CASSPGLAGTYEQYF.

DNA for the CDR3: TGCGCCAGCAGCCATGTACCGGGACTAGCGGTAGATTGGCAGTACTTC. It translates to CASSHVPGLAVDWQYF. J is TRBJ2-7 and V is TRBV4-1; 11 bases fit TRBD2. This CDR3 is built from 16 residues. The J segment lost 9 bases and the V segment lost 3 bases, leaving 13 bases of the junction unmatched. The germline gives CDR1 MGHRA, CDR2 YSYEKL.

The chain carries TRBV7-4 and TRBJ2-2; TRBD2 matches at 9 bases. With 5 bases clipped from V and 6 bases from J, the junction kept 7 bases outside the gene matches. The length of the CDR3 is 15 residues. CDR1 and CDR2 (germline): SGHVT, SQSDAQ. CDR3 region: CASSTSGLASGELFF. The DNA for the CDR3 is TGTGCCAGCAGCACTAGCGGGCTAGCATCCGGGGAGCTGTTTTTT.

The rearrangement joins TRBV4-1 to TRBJ2-2; D could derive from TRBD1 or TRBD2 (5 bases each). Trimming removed 1 base from V and 13 bases from J, with 37 bases in between. This CDR3 contains 21 residues. CDR1 and CDR2 (germline): MGHRA, YSYEKL. In DNA, the CDR3 is TGCGCCAGCAGCCAAGGAGGTCGGGACGGACTTCTCCCCCCGCCAATAACAGCGCTGTTTTTT. This sequence encodes CASSQGGRDGLLPPPITALFF.

The chain recombines TRBV5-4 with TRBJ2-1; TRBD2 agrees at 7 bases. The CDR3 totals 16 residues. Germline CDR1 reads SGHNT; CDR2 reads YYREEE (reference sequence). The junction had 9 bases not matched to a gene; V was cut back by 2 bases and J by 4 bases. The CDR3 region has the DNA TGTGCCAGCAGCTTATATAGACTAGCTCTTTACAATGAGCAGTTCTTC. Translation gives CASSLYRLALYNEQFF. The full variable domain, in which reference TRBV5-4 and TRBJ2-1 provide the parts outside the CDR3, is ETGVTQSPTHLIKTRGQQVTLRCSSQSGHNTVSWYQQALGQGPQFIFQYYREEENGRGNFPPRFSGLQFPNYSSELNVNALELDDSALYLCASSLYRLALYNEQFFGPGTRLTVL.

DNA for the CDR3: TGTGCCAGCAGCAGTAGTGGTCTAGCGGGAGCGGCCGATACCTACGAGCAGTACTTC. This codes for CASSSSGLAGAADTYEQYF. V and J are TRBV9 and TRBJ2-7; 10 positions match TRBD2. This CDR3 is 19 amino acids long. Germline assignment: CDR1 SGDLS and CDR2 YYNGEE. V shed 4 bases and J 2 bases; nucleotides not matched to a gene: 18.

This clone was counted a single time. The J gene is TRBJ1-2, the V gene TRBV29-1; the D gene is possibly TRBD1 (6 bases). Germline V gene lookup returns CDR1 SQVTM and CDR2 ANQGSEA. The CDR3 runs 15 residues. V lost 4 bases to trimming and J lost 4 bases, with 19 bases between them. The CDR3 coding sequence is TGCAGCGTTGGGGGGGCTCACTCATCTATCTATGGCTACACCTTC. It translates to CSVGGAHSSIYGYTF.

This sequence joins TRBV11-3 and TRBJ2-2; a weak D match, TRBD1 (6 bases). Trimming removed 0 bases from V and 1 base from J, with 21 bases in between. CDR1 is SGHNT and CDR2 is YENEEA in the germline V gene. CDR3 length: 20 residues. The CDR3 protein is CASSLDPPGPDRLNTGELFF. The CDR3 region has the DNA TGTGCCAGCAGCTTAGATCCCCCAGGACCCGACAGGTTGAACACCGGGGAGCTGTTTTTT.

The chain combines TRBV11-2 with TRBJ2-7; 7 bases align to TRBD2. Trimming took 8 bases from V and 4 from J; bases not matched to a gene: 2. From germline, CDR1 is SGHAT and CDR2 FQNNGV. This CDR3 is built from 11 residues. The CDR3 DNA sequence: TGTGCCAGCTCCGGGGGGTACGAGCAGTACTTC. Translated, it gives CASSGGYEQYF.

V usage is TRBV30 and J usage is TRBJ2-7; 7 nucleotides match TRBD1. Germline V gene sequence: CDR1 GTSNPN, CDR2 SVGIG (reference sequence). V shed 3 bases and J 6 bases; nucleotides not matched to a gene: 14. The CDR3 has 15 residues. This CDR3 is CAWSPGQRISGEQYF. DNA for the CDR3: TGTGCCTGGAGCCCGGGACAGAGGATCTCAGGCGAGCAGTACTTC.

In nucleotides, the CDR3 is TGTGCCAGCAGTTTAGTGGGAGGGGGGGGGCGCTTCCCCCCTAACTATGGCTACACCTTC. The encoded protein is CASSLVGGGGRFPPNYGYTF. The V and J genes are TRBV27 and TRBJ1-2, with D possibly being TRBD1 (6 bases). With 2 bases removed from V and 0 bases from J, the gap between germline ends came to 25 bases. The CDR3 has 20 amino acids. In germline, CDR1 is MNHEY, CDR2 SMNVEV (reference sequence).

The chain carries TRBV6-6 and TRBJ2-7, with D uncertain. V was trimmed by 6 bases and J by 0 bases, leaving 12 bases between them. Germline loops: CDR1 MNHNY, CDR2 SVGAGI (reference sequence). The CDR3 runs 14 residues. The CDR3 DNA is TGTGCCAGCAGAAATTTCTACCCCTCCTACGAGCAGTACTTC. This translates into CASRNFYPSYEQYF.

This clone has just one count. This chain connects TRBV11-2 to TRBJ1-5; D unresolved. This CDR3 spans 17 amino acids. V lost 0 bases and J lost 4, with 16 bases in between. Germline assignment: CDR1 SGHAT and CDR2 FQNNGV. The CDR3 DNA reads TGTGCCAGCAGCTTAGATCGGGCCCTTGTAGGGAATCAGCCCCAGCATTTT. It codes for CASSLDRALVGNQPQHF.

The genes are TRBV4-1 and TRBJ2-1; D is uncertain. CDR3 length: 12 residues. Germline V CDR1 and CDR2: MGHRA, YSYEKL. V gave up 0 bases and J gave up 13 bases, with 10 bases separating them. The CDR3, as DNA: TGCGCCAGCAGCCAAGATGTTGGCCCACAGTTCTTC. This codes for CASSQDVGPQFF.

The rearrangement uses TRBV18 and TRBJ2-5; TRBD1 aligns across 7 bases. The CDR3 is 16 amino acids. V shed 4 bases and J 2 bases; nucleotides not matched to a gene: 10. CDR1 KGHSH and CDR2 LQKENI come from the germline V gene. In nucleotides, the CDR3 is TGTGCCAGCTCACAACCAGCGCAGGGGGTTCAAGAGACCCAGTACTTC. Translated, it gives CASSQPAQGVQETQYF.

The chain employs TRBV11-2 and TRBJ2-1; D unclear. Germline-derived CDR1 and CDR2 are SGHAT and FQNNGV. This CDR3 contains 12 residues. The V end lost 5 bases, the J end lost 3 bases, and 5 bases lay between the germline ends. CDR3 nucleotides: TGTGCCAGCAGCCTATTCTACAATGAGCAGTTCTTC. Protein product: CASSLFYNEQFF.

CDR3 residues: CASSLGRQGGNQPQHF. CDR3 bases: TGTGCCAGCAGCTTAGGACGACAGGGTGGAAATCAGCCCCAGCATTTT. This chain uses TRBV7-2 with TRBJ1-5, with 7 bases that match TRBD1. Germline trimming cut 1 base from V and 4 bases from J; bases unmatched to any gene: 7. The CDR3 loop spans 16 amino acids. The V gene's germline CDR1 is SGHTA and CDR2 FQGNSA.

The chain has TRBV28 and TRBJ1-5, with 7 bases that match TRBD1. With V trimmed by 0 bases and J by 7 bases, 6 bases remained unmatched. Germline values: CDR1 MDHEN, CDR2 SYDVKM. This CDR3 is 15 amino acids long. In DNA, the CDR3 is TGTGCCAGCAGTTTATGGACAGGGTGGGGGCAGCCCCAGCATTTT. Amino acids: CASSLWTGWGQPQHF. Full variable domain (missing parts from reference TRBV28 and TRBJ1-5): DVKVTQSSRYLVKRTGEKVFLECVQDMDHENMFWYRQDPGLGLRLIYFSYDVKMKEKGDIPEGYSVSREKKERFSLILESASTNQTSMYLCASSLWTGWGQPQHFGDGTRLSIL.

The rearrangement uses TRBV27 and TRBJ2-7; 7 bases agree with TRBD1. Germline CDR1 and CDR2: MNHEY and SMNVEV (reference sequence). CDR3 length: 12 residues. Trimming cost V 4 bases and J 7 bases; bases outside gene matches: 4. In nucleotides, the CDR3 is TGTGCCAGCAGTTCCCCGGACAGGGAGCAGTACTTC. As protein: CASSSPDREQYF.